This TCR beta chain was captured by sequencing in a study of T cell repertoires in cytomegalovirus infection. The study, taken as a whole, reports: Cumulated frequencies of public TCR beta families served to identify carriers of CMV plus the relevant HLA. HLA-C-restricted CMV-specific TCR beta clonotypes were dominant in the ex vivo response.

TCRdb processed the reads anew with MiXCR; each CDR3 protein has one entry. Of some 400,000 distinct CDR3 sequences detected, approximately 32% appear once; the ten largest clones hold about an eighth. This clonotype was seen more than once but under ten times. Its cognate antigen is unknown. The specimen was PBMCs. The sequence was obtained from a human donor in good health (CMV status not recorded). Some clones in this sample may be carry-over from other donors' samples.

This CDR3 is CATSRQGETQYF. The CDR3 region has the DNA TGTGCCACCAGCAGACAGGGAGAGACCCAGTACTTC. The chain is built from TRBV15 and TRBJ2-5, with a tentative D call TRBD1 (5 bases). Per the germline V gene, CDR1 is LNHNV and CDR2 is YYDKDF (reference sequence). The length of the CDR3 is 12 residues. Trimming took 2 bases from V and 4 from J, leaving 5 bases between them.